The clone carrying this T cell receptor (beta chain) was picked up one time. The antigen remains undetermined. The data were obtained in a study of T cell responses to AZD1222 COVID-19 vaccine. Germline V CDR1 and CDR2: SGHNT, YYREEE (reference sequence). The trim removed 0 bases at V and 3 bases at J, leaving 3 bases unmatched. There are 15 residues in the CDR3. The study's findings and limits: Spike as a whole was targeted by vaccine-associated CD4 TCRs, dominant at 160-218 and 743-854.

Clones were read by immunoSEQ multiplex PCR, and TCRdb kept only the in-frame ones, dropping some. The sample has about 130,000 clones; 80% to 95% are singletons. This receptor was identified in an adult in good health. V is TRBV5-4 and J is TRBJ2-1; TRBD1 aligns across 7 bases. The sequencing here drew on peripheral blood, taken on day 0 of AZD1222 vaccination. The chain's CDR3 is CASSLDRGGYNEQFF. The CDR3 DNA is TGTGCCAGCAGCTTGGACAGGGGCGGCTACAATGAGCAGTTCTTC.